This TCR beta chain was sequenced during a study of graft-versus-host responses after intestinal transplantation. Clones were sequenced by immunoSEQ multiplex PCR, and TCRdb holds only the in-frame ones, with some missing. Here the sample spans 45,000 to 60,000 clones, 80% to 95% being singletons. The V gene lost 4 bases and the J gene lost 1 base, with 15 bases spanning the gap. The CDR3 has 16 amino acids. Germline V gene sequence: CDR1 SNHLY, CDR2 FYNNEI. Remarks on this clone: No antigen is known for it.

The sequence derives from a human donor who was the organ donor for an intestinal transplant. V usage is TRBV2 and J usage is TRBJ2-3, with D possibly TRBD1 on 6 matching bases. Source: unstimulated CD4+ T cells sorted from spleen or lymph node cells, taken before transplant. This CDR3 reads CASSAHRAFGTDTQYF. In nucleotides, the CDR3 is TGTGCCAGCAGTGCCCACAGGGCGTTTGGCACAGATACGCAGTATTTT.